The T cell receptor beta chain under discussion was sequenced for a study of shared clonotypes between healthy human individuals. Study information: CD8 memory received one plate per donor, CD8 naive two, CD4 memory three and CD4 naive three. Study-wide results and limits: Across subsets, estimated richness was generally greater for naive than for memory populations.

Sequencing was at deep level. Clones were read by immunoSEQ multiplex PCR, and TCRdb kept only the in-frame ones, dropping some. The sample holds roughly 2.4 million clones, 90% to 97% seen once. As to this clone: The antigen is unknown.

This clonotype originated in a man younger than 35 in good health. The source material was naive CD4+ T cells sorted from blood. The subset here: CD45RA+ positively selected.

CDR3 sequence (DNA): TGTGCCAGCAGCTTACAGGGGGCGCGGAACGAGCAGTACTTC. It encodes CASSLQGARNEQYF. The chain links TRBV7-8 to TRBJ2-7; 8 bases are a match to TRBD1. J lost 5 bases, V lost 2 bases, and 5 bases had no gene match. Germline V gives CDR1 SGHVS, CDR2 FQNEAQ. This CDR3 is built from 14 residues. The full variable domain, with the rest looked up from reference TRBV7-8 and TRBJ2-7, is GAGVSQSPRYKVAKRGQDVALRCDPISGHVSLFWYQQALGQGPEFLTYFQNEAQLDKSGLPSDRFFAERPEGSVSTLKIQRTQQEDSAVYLCASSLQGARNEQYFGPGTRLTVT.